This T cell receptor (beta chain) was found in a study of cytomegalovirus exposure and HLA in healthy donors. Study-level background: The roughly 130 validation repertoires, a later analysis reported, used the same platform as the 666 repertoires from the first cohort.

A remark on this clone: Its specificity is not known.

CDR1 MNHEY and CDR2 SVGAGI come from the germline V gene. CDR3 length: 12 amino acids. V lost 1 base, J lost 6 bases, and 7 bases lay in between. Study results and caveats: The study flagged some 170 TCR beta chains as cytomegalovirus-associated. In vitro testing confirmed a few CMV-associated chains as specific for CMV antigens. Reports credit the classifier with highly specific, highly sensitive diagnosis of cytomegalovirus status.

The method was immunoSEQ multiplex PCR; TCRdb's version includes in-frame clones alone and lacks a portion of them. The data hold about 110,000 clones, with approximately 96% observed a single time. The TCR originated in a woman aged 18-30 years in good health and CMV-seronegative. The chain combines TRBV6-5 with TRBJ2-7; maybe TRBD2 (5 bases). The sequenced sample was PBMCs. The chain's CDR3 is CASSYWESEQYF. Here the CDR3 DNA reads TGTGCCAGCAGTTACTGGGAGAGCGAGCAGTACTTC.